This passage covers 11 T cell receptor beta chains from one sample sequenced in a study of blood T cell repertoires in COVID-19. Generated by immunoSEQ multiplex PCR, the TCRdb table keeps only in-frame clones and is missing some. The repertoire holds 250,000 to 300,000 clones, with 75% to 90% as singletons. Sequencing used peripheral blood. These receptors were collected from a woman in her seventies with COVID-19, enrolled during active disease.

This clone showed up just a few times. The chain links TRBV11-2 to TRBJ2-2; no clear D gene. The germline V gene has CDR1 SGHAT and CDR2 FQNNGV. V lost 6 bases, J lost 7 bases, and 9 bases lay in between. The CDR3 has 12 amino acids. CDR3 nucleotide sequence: TGTGCCAGCAGACCAGGTGGCGGGGAGCTGTTTTTT. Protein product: CASRPGGGELFF.

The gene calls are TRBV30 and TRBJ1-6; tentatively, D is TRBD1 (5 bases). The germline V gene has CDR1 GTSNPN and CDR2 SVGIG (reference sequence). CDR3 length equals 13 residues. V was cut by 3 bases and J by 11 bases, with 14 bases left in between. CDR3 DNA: TGTGCCTGGAGACAGGTTACCGGAACACCCCTCCACTTT. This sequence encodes CAWRQVTGTPLHF. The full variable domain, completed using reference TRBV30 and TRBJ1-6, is SQTIHQWPATLVQPVGSPLSLECTVEGTSNPNLYWYRQAAGRGLQLLFYSVGIGQISSEVPQNLSASRPQDRQFILSSKKLLLSDSGFYLCAWRQVTGTPLHFGNGTRLTVT.

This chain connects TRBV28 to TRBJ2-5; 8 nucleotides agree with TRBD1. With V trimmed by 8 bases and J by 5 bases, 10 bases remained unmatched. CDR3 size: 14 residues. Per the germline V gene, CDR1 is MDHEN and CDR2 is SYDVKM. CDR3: CASDSVRGRETQYF. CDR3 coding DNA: TGTGCCAGCGACTCTGTCAGGGGGCGGGAGACCCAGTACTTC.

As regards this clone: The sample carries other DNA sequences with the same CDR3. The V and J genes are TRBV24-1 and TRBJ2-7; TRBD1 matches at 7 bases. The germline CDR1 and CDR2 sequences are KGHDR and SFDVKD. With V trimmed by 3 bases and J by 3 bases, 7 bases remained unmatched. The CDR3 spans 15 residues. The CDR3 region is CATSDPRTGLYEQYF. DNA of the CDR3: TGTGCCACCAGTGATCCACGGACAGGCCTCTACGAGCAGTACTTC.

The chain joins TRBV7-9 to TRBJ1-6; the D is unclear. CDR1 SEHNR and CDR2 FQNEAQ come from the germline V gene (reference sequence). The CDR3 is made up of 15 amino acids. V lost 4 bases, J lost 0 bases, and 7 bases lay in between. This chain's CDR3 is CASSYQFSYNSPLHF. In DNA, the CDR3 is TGTGCCAGCAGCTACCAGTTCTCCTATAATTCACCCCTCCACTTT.

The CDR3 DNA follows: TGCGCCAGCAGCTTACAGGGCCCTCTAGGCTATGGCTACACCTTC. This gives the protein CASSLQGPLGYGYTF. The chain joins TRBV5-1 to TRBJ1-2, with D possibly matching TRBD1 (6 bases). The length of the CDR3 is 15 residues. The germline gives CDR1 SGHRS, CDR2 YFSETQ. The V gene lost 2 bases and the J gene lost 4 bases, with 15 bases spanning the gap.

The CDR3 reads CASSPQGLYNSPLHF. Written as DNA, the CDR3 is TGTGCCAGTAGTCCACAGGGGCTTTATAATTCACCCCTCCACTTT. The gene calls are TRBV19 and TRBJ1-6; 7 bases line up with TRBD1. V shed 5 bases and J 4 bases; nucleotides not matched to a gene: 5. CDR3 length: 15 amino acids. CDR1 LNHDA and CDR2 SQIVND come from the germline V gene (reference sequence).

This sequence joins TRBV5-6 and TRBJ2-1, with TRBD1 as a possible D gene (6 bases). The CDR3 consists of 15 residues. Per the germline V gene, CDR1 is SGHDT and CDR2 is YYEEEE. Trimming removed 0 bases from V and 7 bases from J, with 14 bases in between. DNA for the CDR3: TGTGCCAGCAGCTTGGAGACAGGCCTAAAGAATGAGCAGTTCTTC. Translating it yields CASSLETGLKNEQFF.

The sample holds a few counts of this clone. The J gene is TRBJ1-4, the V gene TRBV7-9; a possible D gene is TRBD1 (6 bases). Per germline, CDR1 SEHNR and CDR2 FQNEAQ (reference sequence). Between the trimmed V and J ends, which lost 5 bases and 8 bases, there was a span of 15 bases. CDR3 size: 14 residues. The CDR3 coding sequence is TGTGCCAGCAGCCCCCGGGGGGCGCGGGAAAAACTGTTTTTT. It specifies CASSPRGAREKLFF.

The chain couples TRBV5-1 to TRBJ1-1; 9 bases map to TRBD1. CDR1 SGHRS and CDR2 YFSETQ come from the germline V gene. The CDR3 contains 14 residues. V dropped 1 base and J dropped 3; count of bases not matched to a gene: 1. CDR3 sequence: CASSLWDRDTEAFF. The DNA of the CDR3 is TGCGCCAGCAGCTTGTGGGACAGGGACACTGAAGCTTTCTTT.

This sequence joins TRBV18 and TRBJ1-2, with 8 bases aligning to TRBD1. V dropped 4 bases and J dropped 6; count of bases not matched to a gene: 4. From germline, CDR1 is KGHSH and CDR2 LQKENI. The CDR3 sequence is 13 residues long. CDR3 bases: TGTGCCAGCTCACTCCAACAGGGGGATGGCTACACCTTC. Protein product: CASSLQQGDGYTF. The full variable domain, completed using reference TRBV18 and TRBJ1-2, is NAGVMQNPRHLVRRRGQEARLRCSPMKGHSHVYWYRQLPEEGLKFMVYLQKENIIDESGMPKERFSAEFPKEGPSILRIQQVVRGDSAAYFCASSLQQGDGYTFGSGTRLTVV.